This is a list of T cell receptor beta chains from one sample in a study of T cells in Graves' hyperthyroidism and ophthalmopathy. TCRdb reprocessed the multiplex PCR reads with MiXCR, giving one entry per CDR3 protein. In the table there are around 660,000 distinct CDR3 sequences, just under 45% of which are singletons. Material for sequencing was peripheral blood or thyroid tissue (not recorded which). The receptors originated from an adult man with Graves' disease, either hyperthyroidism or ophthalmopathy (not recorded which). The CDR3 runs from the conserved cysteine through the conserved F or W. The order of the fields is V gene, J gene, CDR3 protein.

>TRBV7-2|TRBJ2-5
CATSTRTVRETQYF
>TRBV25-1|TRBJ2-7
CASSDSSGASYEQYF
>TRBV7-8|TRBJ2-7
CAWSMGTSASYEQYF
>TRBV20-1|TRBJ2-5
CSARAGTGGWETQYF
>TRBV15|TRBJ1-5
CATSRDRGTGNQPQHF
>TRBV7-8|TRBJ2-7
CASSLAPGEGNEQYF
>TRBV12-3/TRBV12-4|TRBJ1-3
CASSFEPQGSGNTIYF
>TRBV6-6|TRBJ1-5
CASSYSPGSNQPQHF
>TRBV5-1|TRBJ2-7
CASSTTGSGATSSYEPYF
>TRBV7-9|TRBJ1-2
CASSLPGRGYGYTF
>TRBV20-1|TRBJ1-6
CSARDLSAGGSPLHF
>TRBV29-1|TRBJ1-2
CSSGAAYGYTF